This entry describes one T cell receptor beta chain. Its antigen is unidentified. J lost 7 bases, V lost 4 bases, and 7 bases had no gene match. CDR1 LNHDA and CDR2 SQIVND come from the germline V gene (reference sequence). The CDR3 totals 15 residues. PCR involved 60 Vbeta and 13 Jbeta primers. The method was immunoSEQ multiplex PCR; TCRdb's version includes in-frame clones alone and lacks a portion of them. The data contain under 200,000 clones, roughly 80% of them singletons. The data derive from a study of cytomegalovirus exposure and HLA in healthy donors. Overall study context: Counted in an early data release were 85 million or so unique TCRs from HLA-typed donors. Findings and limits, study-wide: Presence/absence analyses treated sequencing depth as roughly uniform across donors. The study flagged about 160 TCR beta chains as cytomegalovirus-associated.

This chain uses TRBV19 with TRBJ1-6; 7 bases are shared with TRBD1. The sequence was obtained from a woman aged 25 to 39 in good health and CMV-seronegative. Sequenced input: PBMCs. CDR3 bases: TGTGCCAGTAGTACCTGGGACAGTGGAAATTCACCCCTCCACTTT. Amino acid sequence: CASSTWDSGNSPLHF.